The 21 T cell receptor beta chains presented below share a single source sample, sequenced in a study of Tregs in tolerant kidney transplant recipients (dated by TCRdb to between 2018 and 2020). Related donors were used in the transplants with nonmyeloablative bone marrow transplantation, and mixed chimerism was transient in the human trials. The library was produced with the immunoSEQ multiplex PCR assay. Here the immuneACCESS table is served through TCRdb, limited to in-frame sequences with V and J called. Missing clones are a known gap in these copies; in checked studies unresolved V genes cover under half, and the rest lacks a known reason. In this sample the table shows about 81,000 clones, over 75% of which occur a single time. The ten largest make up roughly 1.6% of the sample. Material: CD4+ T cells from blood (PBMCs), obtained 24 months after the transplant. All receptors come from a human patient who received a combined kidney and bone marrow transplant. It is possible that, after a transplant, some T cells come from the graft donor.

The genes are TRBV5-1 and TRBJ2-1; a weak D match, TRBD1 (5 bases). CDR3 length equals 16 residues. CDR1 is SGHRS, CDR2 YFSETQ, per germline. Between the trimmed V and J ends, which lost 4 bases and 2 bases, there was a span of 16 bases. DNA for the CDR3: TGCGCCAGCAGCGGATGGACATTCGTAACCTACAATGAGCAGTTCTTC. The encoded protein is CASSGWTFVTYNEQFF.

The chain carries TRBV5-5 and TRBJ1-5; D may be TRBD1 (6 bases). V was trimmed by 4 bases and J by 4 bases, leaving 18 bases between them. This CDR3 is built from 16 residues. CDR1 and CDR2 (germline): SGHKS, YYEKEE (reference sequence). CDR3 residues: CASSLGQFLPNQPQHF. The CDR3, as DNA: TGTGCCAGCAGCCTCGGACAGTTCTTGCCTAATCAGCCCCAGCATTTT.

The rearrangement joins TRBV5-6 to TRBJ1-4; possibly TRBD1 for D (5 bases). The CDR3 extends over 16 amino acids. The ends were cut back, 3 bases at V and 2 bases at J, with 14 bases in the middle. The germline V gene encodes CDR1 SGHDT and CDR2 YYEEEE. The CDR3 reads CASSSGTTWTNEKLFF. CDR3 nucleotides: TGTGCCAGCAGCTCCGGGACTACCTGGACTAATGAAAAACTGTTTTTT.

This clone was seen only once. The chain combines TRBV7-9 with TRBJ2-6, with TRBD1 matching 8 bases. CDR3 length: 17 residues. J lost 2 bases, V lost 3 bases, and 6 bases had no gene match. Germline V CDR1 and CDR2: SEHNR, FQNEAQ (reference sequence). In nucleotides, the CDR3 is TGTGCCAGCAGCTTGCCCCTGGACAGGGCTGGGGCCAACGTCCTGACTTTC. Translating gives CASSLPLDRAGANVLTF.

This sequence joins TRBV29-1 and TRBJ2-5; D is perhaps TRBD1 (5 bases). The CDR3 runs 14 residues. Trimming pared 6 bases from V and 2 bases from J, leaving 16 bases between. In germline, CDR1 is SQVTM, CDR2 ANQGSEA. CDR3 protein: CSVIGDRKQETQYF. CDR3 nucleotides: TGCAGCGTCATAGGAGACAGAAAACAAGAGACCCAGTACTTC.

The chain combines TRBV11-1 with TRBJ2-7; D is perhaps TRBD2 (5 bases). CDR3 length equals 19 residues. The ends were cut back, 1 base at V and 0 bases at J, with 22 bases in the middle. CDR1 is SGHAT and CDR2 is FQDESV in the germline V gene (reference sequence). The CDR3 sequence is CASSLGRMGSAESSYEQYF. As DNA, the CDR3 is TGTGCCAGCAGCTTAGGTCGGATGGGTAGCGCAGAGAGCTCCTACGAGCAGTACTTC.

This clone was detected once. The J gene is TRBJ1-5, the V gene TRBV15; 8 bases fit TRBD1. Germline V CDR1 and CDR2: LNHNV, YYDKDF (reference sequence). Germline trimming cut 0 bases from V and 4 bases from J; bases unmatched to any gene: 5. The CDR3 length is 16 residues. CDR3 sequence (DNA): TGTGCCACCAGCAGAGATTGGCAGGGGGCAAATCAGCCCCAGCATTTT. It translates to CATSRDWQGANQPQHF. Looking up the rest from reference TRBV15 and TRBJ1-5 gives the full variable domain: DAMVIQNPRYQVTQFGKPVTLSCSQTLNHNVMYWYQQKSSQAPKLLFHYYDKDFNNEADTPDNFQSRRPNTSFCFLDIRSPGLGDTAMYLCATSRDWQGANQPQHFGDGTRLSIL.

The rearrangement joins TRBV23-1 to TRBJ2-5, with D perhaps TRBD2 (5 bases). TRBV23-1 is annotated as an ORF whose role is uncertain. This CDR3 comprises 15 residues. V lost 0 bases to trimming and J lost 4 bases, with 12 bases between them. The CDR3 bases are TGCGCCAGCAGTCAATCCGGCGGGCCCGGAGAGACCCAGTACTTC. Protein: CASSQSGGPGETQYF.

The chain carries TRBV11-2 and TRBJ2-2; 7 bases are shared with TRBD1. Germline assignment: CDR1 SGHAT and CDR2 FQNNGV. This CDR3 contains 14 residues. The ends lost 8 bases at V and 3 bases at J; junction bases unmatched: 6. The CDR3 is CASQSTGYTGELFF. CDR3 coding DNA: TGTGCCAGCCAATCGACAGGGTACACCGGGGAGCTGTTTTTT.

This clone appeared once. This rearrangement joins TRBV4-1 to TRBJ2-3; D is uncertain. The germline V gene encodes CDR1 MGHRA and CDR2 YSYEKL. The CDR3 is 18 residues long. Trimming removed 9 bases from V and 0 bases from J, with 25 bases in between. The CDR3 region is CARTSLDRPAPSTDTQYF. The CDR3 nucleotides are TGCGCCAGGACATCCCTGGATAGGCCCGCACCTAGCACAGATACGCAGTATTTT.

The chain is built from TRBV4-1 and TRBJ2-7, with D perhaps matching TRBD1 (5 bases). The CDR3 contains 15 residues. Trimming took 0 bases from V and 5 from J, leaving 14 bases between them. Germline V gene lookup returns CDR1 MGHRA and CDR2 YSYEKL. CDR3 residues: CASSQEPTVLDEQYF. CDR3 DNA sequence: TGCGCCAGCAGCCAAGAGCCGACAGTTTTGGACGAGCAGTACTTC.

This chain connects TRBV4-1 to TRBJ1-3; weak D call: TRBD1 (5 bases). V was trimmed by 1 base and J by 4 bases, leaving 11 bases between them. The CDR3 runs 15 residues. Germline CDR1 reads MGHRA; CDR2 reads YSYEKL. For the CDR3, the DNA is TGCGCCAGCAGCCAAGGCAGGGCGAACGGAAACACCATATATTTT. Its translation: CASSQGRANGNTIYF.

V gene TRBV6-5 combines with J gene TRBJ1-1, with a tentative D call TRBD1 (6 bases). The CDR3 runs to 15 residues. Trimming shortened V by 8 bases and J by 4 bases, and 20 bases separated the two germline ends. Germline V gives CDR1 MNHEY, CDR2 SVGAGI. CDR3 residues: CASLTGHLSRTEAFF. The CDR3 bases are TGTGCCAGCTTGACAGGACATCTTAGTCGCACTGAAGCTTTCTTT.

The V call is TRBV5-4, the J call TRBJ2-5; 8 nucleotides line up with TRBD1. The CDR3 has 15 amino acids. Germline trimming cut 2 bases from V and 7 bases from J; bases unmatched to any gene: 10. Germline CDR1 reads SGHNT; CDR2 reads YYREEE (reference sequence). As DNA, the CDR3 is TGTGCCAGCAGCTTAGAGGGCAGGGGGACAGGGACCCAGTACTTC. Translating gives CASSLEGRGTGTQYF.

V usage is TRBV7-3 and J usage is TRBJ2-5; the match to TRBD1 covers 7 bases. Germline V CDR1 and CDR2: SGHTA, FQGTGA. V shed 0 bases, J shed 6 bases, and the junction held 4 bases outside the gene matches. The CDR3 length is 14 residues. The CDR3 sequence is CASSLTAGGQTQYF. The DNA for the CDR3 is TGTGCCAGCAGCTTAACCGCAGGGGGACAGACCCAGTACTTC.

The genes are TRBV29-1 and TRBJ1-1; 11 bases are a match to TRBD1. The CDR3 has 13 residues. V shed 3 bases and J 4 bases; nucleotides not matched to a gene: 1. From germline, CDR1 is SQVTM and CDR2 ANQGSEA. In nucleotides, the CDR3 is TGCAGCGTTGAGGGACAGGGGGGCACTGAAGCTTTCTTT. Its translation: CSVEGQGGTEAFF.

J is TRBJ2-1 and V is TRBV11-2; TRBD2 aligns across 11 bases. The J segment lost 0 bases and the V segment lost 1 base, leaving 8 bases of the junction unmatched. The germline V gene encodes CDR1 SGHAT and CDR2 FQNNGV. The CDR3 consists of 19 residues. The CDR3 is CASSLAWLAGGRSYNEQFF. In DNA form, the CDR3 reads TGTGCCAGCAGCTTAGCCTGGCTAGCGGGAGGCCGCTCCTACAATGAGCAGTTCTTC. Variable domain in full (rest from reference TRBV11-2 and TRBJ2-1): EAGVAQSPRYKIIEKRQSVAFWCNPISGHATLYWYQQILGQGPKLLIQFQNNGVVDDSQLPKDRFSAERLKGVDSTLKIQPAKLEDSAVYLCASSLAWLAGGRSYNEQFFGPGTRLTVL.

This sequence joins TRBV2 and TRBJ2-2; D unclear. The germline V gene has CDR1 SNHLY and CDR2 FYNNEI. The CDR3 runs to 17 residues. V dropped 7 bases and J dropped 7 bases, with 25 bases sitting between them. The CDR3 DNA reads as TGTGCCAGCACTTCGTTCGGTTCACTAATAAGGCACGGGGAGCTGTTTTTT. Its translation: CASTSFGSLIRHGELFF.

The V and J genes are TRBV19 and TRBJ1-1; D is unclear. From germline, CDR1 is LNHDA and CDR2 SQIVND (reference sequence). This CDR3 is 13 amino acids long. V shed 5 bases and J shed 3 bases, with 10 bases lying between them. The CDR3 sequence is CASSPRAYTEAFF. Written as DNA, the CDR3 is TGTGCCAGTAGTCCCCGAGCTTACACTGAAGCTTTCTTT.

DNA of the CDR3: TGTGCCATCAGCAGGACTAGCGGGGGAGATACGCAGTATTTT. It codes for CAISRTSGGDTQYF. V gene TRBV10-3 combines with J gene TRBJ2-3; the match to TRBD2 covers 13 bases. Trimming at V came to 6 bases and at J to 5 bases, leaving 2 bases not matched to a gene. From germline, CDR1 is ENHRY and CDR2 SYGVKD. The CDR3 spans 14 residues.

This clone occurred a few times. The chain joins TRBV4-3 to TRBJ1-1, with D tentatively TRBD1 (6 bases). Germline CDR1 LGHNA, CDR2 YSLEER. The V end lost 2 bases, the J end lost 3 bases, and 13 bases lay between the germline ends. The CDR3 sequence is 15 residues long. In nucleotides, the CDR3 is TGCGCCAGCAGCCAATTTGCAGGGGAGTACACTGAAGCTTTCTTT. Its translation: CASSQFAGEYTEAFF.